This section outlines one T cell receptor beta chain sequence together with its context. Antigen: not known. The data belong to a study of cytomegalovirus exposure and HLA in healthy donors. The study's findings and limits: The study put some 150 TCR beta chains on its list as cytomegalovirus-associated.

Repertoires were generated with immunoSEQ multiplex PCR, while TCRdb's copy carries only in-frame clones and drops some. The sample lists 150,000 or so clones; 86% were seen once. V trimming: 5 bases; J trimming: 5 bases; junction bases outside the gene matches: 3. The CDR3 is made up of 14 amino acids. Germline V gene sequence: CDR1 SGHVS, CDR2 FQNEAQ. The chain couples TRBV7-8 to TRBJ1-6; 7 nucleotides match TRBD1. Sequenced sample: PBMCs. This TCR derives from a man aged 18 to 35 in good health and CMV-seropositive. CDR3 sequence (DNA): TGTGCCAGCAGCCGAGGACAGGATAATTCACCCCTCCACTTT. Encoded protein: CASSRGQDNSPLHF.